The rows below give T cell receptor beta chains drawn from one sample of a study of Ad26.COV2.S vaccination and SARS-CoV-2 variants. Sequencing was performed with immunoSEQ multiplex PCR; in TCRdb, only in-frame clones are kept and a portion is missing. Of around 420,000 clones listed, roughly 90% are singletons. The starting material was peripheral blood, obtained in a trial of Ad26.COV2.S vaccine versus placebo. Receptor source: a person between 18 and 60 years old who received the Ad26.COV2.S COVID-19 vaccine or a placebo. Each CDR3 is given with its conserved first and last residue.

TRBJ2-1 | 13 | TRBV9 | CASALAGGYEQFF
TRBJ1-2 | 15 | TRBV5-1 | CASSSDGTEVYGYTF
TRBJ2-7 | 14 | TRBV5-4 | CASSLAGGNYEQYF
TRBJ2-3 | 17 | TRBV27 | CASRSTATSGGTDTQYF
TRBJ2-3 | 14 | TRBV4-2 | CASSQGTSTDTQYF
TRBJ1-5 | 16 | TRBV9 | CASGNPGWGSNQPQHF
TRBJ1-3 | 15 | TRBV7-9 | CASSLGTGAGNTIYF
TRBJ2-3 | 12 | TRBV5-8 | CASSLLVDTQYF
TRBJ2-2 | 13 | TRBV28 | CATKGIVTGELFF
TRBJ2-1 | 15 | TRBV7-9 | CASSLGANSYNEQFF
TRBJ2-2 | 15 | TRBV5-5 | CASSNDRTNTGELFF
TRBJ2-6 | 17 | TRBV7-2 | CASSQDAGGAGANVLTF
TRBJ2-1 | 13 | TRBV11-2 | CASSLGAYNEQFF
TRBJ2-3 | 17 | TRBV7-9 | CASSPRVPGPYSETQYF
TRBJ2-3 | 14 | TRBV6-2/TRBV6-3 | CASSYSTWRGSLYF
TRBJ2-7 | 15 | TRBV2 | CASTRPGTGYNEQYF
TRBJ2-4 | 12 | TRBV7-2 | CASSRTANIQYF
TRBJ1-5 | 13 | TRBV19 | CASSSVGNQPQHF
TRBJ1-1 | 13 | TRBV9 | CASSPRDSTEAFF